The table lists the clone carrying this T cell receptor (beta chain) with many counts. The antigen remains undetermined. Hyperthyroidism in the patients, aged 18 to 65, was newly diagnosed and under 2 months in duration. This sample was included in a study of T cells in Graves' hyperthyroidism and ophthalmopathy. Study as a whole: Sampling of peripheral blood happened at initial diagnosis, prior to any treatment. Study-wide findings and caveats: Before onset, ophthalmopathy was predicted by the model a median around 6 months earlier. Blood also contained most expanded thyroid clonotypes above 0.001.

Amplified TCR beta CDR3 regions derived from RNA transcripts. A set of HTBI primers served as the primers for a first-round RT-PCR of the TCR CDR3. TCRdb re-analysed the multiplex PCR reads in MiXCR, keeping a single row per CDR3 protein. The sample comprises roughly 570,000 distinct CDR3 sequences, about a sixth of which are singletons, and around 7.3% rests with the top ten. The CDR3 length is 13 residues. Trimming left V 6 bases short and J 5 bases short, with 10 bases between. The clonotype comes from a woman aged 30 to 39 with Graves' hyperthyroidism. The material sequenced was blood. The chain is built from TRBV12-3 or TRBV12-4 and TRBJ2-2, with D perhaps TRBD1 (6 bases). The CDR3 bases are TGTGCCAGCAGGTTAAGGGGGACCGGGGAGCTGTTTTTT. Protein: CASRLRGTGELFF.